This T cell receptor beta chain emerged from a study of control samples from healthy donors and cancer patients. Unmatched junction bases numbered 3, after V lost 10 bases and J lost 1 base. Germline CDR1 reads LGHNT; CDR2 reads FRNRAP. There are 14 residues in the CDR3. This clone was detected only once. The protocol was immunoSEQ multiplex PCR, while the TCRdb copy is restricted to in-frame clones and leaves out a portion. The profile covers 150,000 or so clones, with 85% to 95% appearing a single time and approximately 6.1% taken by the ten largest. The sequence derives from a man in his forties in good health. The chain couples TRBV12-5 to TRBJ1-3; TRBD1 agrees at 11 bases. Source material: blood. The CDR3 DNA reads TGTGCTATTGGGACAGGGGGATCTGGAAACACCATATATTTT. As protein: CAIGTGGSGNTIYF.